One and the same sample provided the 22 T cell receptor beta chains below, sequenced in a study of blood T cell repertoires in COVID-19. Libraries were prepared by immunoSEQ multiplex PCR; TCRdb keeps only in-frame clonotypes and omits some of them. The data hold some 200,000 clones, with around 83% observed a single time. The sequenced material came from peripheral blood. These receptor sequences come from a man aged 45 to 65 who had recovered from COVID-19.

The V call is TRBV2, the J call TRBJ2-1; D remains ambiguous. The CDR3 extends over 15 amino acids. CDR1 SNHLY and CDR2 FYNNEI come from the germline V gene. V lost 6 bases to trimming and J lost 1 base, with 13 bases between them. The CDR3 loop is CASSPSEKSYNEQFF. CDR3 nucleotide sequence: TGTGCCAGCAGCCCAAGTGAGAAGTCCTACAATGAGCAGTTCTTC.

DNA of the CDR3: TGCGCCAGCAGCTCCACCGGGACACCATCCTACGAGCAGTACTTC. Translated: CASSSTGTPSYEQYF. The genes are TRBV5-1 and TRBJ2-7; D perhaps matches TRBD1 (6 bases). CDR1 and CDR2 (germline): SGHRS, YFSETQ. The CDR3 totals 15 residues. V lost 3 bases and J 1 base, leaving 14 bases between the germline ends.

This clone was picked up one time. The genes are TRBV6-6 and TRBJ2-7; TRBD2 agrees at 10 bases. V dropped 3 bases and J dropped 6; count of bases not matched to a gene: 8. The CDR3 consists of 15 residues. Germline V gene lookup returns CDR1 MNHNY and CDR2 SVGAGI (reference sequence). This CDR3 reads CASSYGLAVRSEQYF. The CDR3 bases are TGTGCCAGCAGTTATGGACTAGCGGTGCGATCCGAGCAGTACTTC.

The V and J genes are TRBV27 and TRBJ2-7; D possibly corresponds to TRBD1 (6 bases). The germline gives CDR1 MNHEY, CDR2 SMNVEV (reference sequence). Deletions cut 8 bases from V and 3 bases from J, with 20 bases between. The CDR3 runs to 15 residues. The CDR3 is CASSPRRDNYYEQYF. The CDR3 coding sequence is TGTGCCAGCTCTCCCAGAAGGGACAATTACTACGAGCAGTACTTC.

Comments on this clone: Germline and junction disagree at one end, which may indicate a read error. For the CDR3, the DNA is TGTGCCAGCGGTGACAGGGGGATTCGTAGGAGCTCCTACGAGCAGTACTTC. Translated: CASGDRGIRRSSYEQYF. This chain uses TRBV6-4 with TRBJ2-7, with TRBD1 matching 9 bases. CDR1 is MRHNA, CDR2 SNTAGT, per germline. This CDR3 has 17 amino acids.

The chain employs TRBV4-1 and TRBJ2-7, with D perhaps TRBD2 (5 bases). This CDR3 is built from 15 residues. Germline V gene lookup returns CDR1 MGHRA and CDR2 YSYEKL. The germline V and J ends were trimmed by 4 bases and 3 bases, with 16 bases remaining between them. The CDR3 DNA reads TGCGCCAGCAGCCCCCAGCGGAGTGGAGTCTACGAGCAGTACTTC. Translated, it gives CASSPQRSGVYEQYF.

This sequence joins TRBV5-1 and TRBJ1-6; 7 bases agree with TRBD1. Germline-derived CDR1 and CDR2 are SGHRS and YFSETQ. The ends lost 4 bases at V and 10 bases at J; junction bases unmatched: 11. There are 15 residues in the CDR3. For the CDR3, the DNA is TGCGCCAGCAGCGCTGCAACAGGGGTTGAGTCACCCCTCCACTTT. Translation: CASSAATGVESPLHF.

This clone appeared a single time. The gene calls are TRBV28 and TRBJ2-7, with TRBD2 as a possible D gene (6 bases). CDR3 size: 14 residues. The V gene lost 6 bases and the J gene lost 3 bases, with 15 bases spanning the gap. CDR1 is MDHEN, CDR2 SYDVKM, per germline. The CDR3 DNA reads as TGTGCCAGCAGAATTAGCGGACGCAACTACGAGCAGTACTTC. Translation gives CASRISGRNYEQYF.

The V and J genes are TRBV9 and TRBJ2-7; 7 positions agree with TRBD2. Germline loops: CDR1 SGDLS, CDR2 YYNGEE. V lost 3 bases and J lost 1; bases outside the gene matches: 4. The CDR3 is 14 amino acids. CDR3 DNA sequence: TGTGCCAGCAGCGCAAAGCGGGAATCCTACGAGCAGTACTTC. This translates into CASSAKRESYEQYF.

The DNA for the CDR3 is TGCGCCAGCAGCTTGGCTGACTCCACAGATACGCAGTATTTT. It is translated as CASSLADSTDTQYF. This chain uses TRBV5-1 with TRBJ2-3, with D hard to call. The CDR3 has 14 amino acids. Trimming cost V 0 bases and J 2 bases, with 7 bases left between them. Germline V gene data show CDR1 as SGHRS and CDR2 as YFSETQ.

This CDR3 is CASRTRGLTDTQYF. The CDR3, as DNA: TGTGCCAGTCGGACTAGAGGTTTAACAGATACGCAGTATTTT. The rearrangement uses TRBV19 and TRBJ2-3; TRBD2 agrees at 7 bases. This CDR3 comprises 14 residues. The J segment lost 3 bases and the V segment lost 8 bases, leaving 8 bases of the junction unmatched. CDR1 is LNHDA, CDR2 SQIVND, per germline (reference sequence).

This chain joins TRBV6-5 and TRBJ1-2, with D perhaps TRBD1 (6 bases). Trimming left V 10 bases short and J 1 base short, with 19 bases between. The CDR3 is 15 residues long. Germline lookup yields CDR1 MNHEY and CDR2 SVGAGI. In DNA, the CDR3 is TGTGCCACCGAGAGACAGGTGGTGGGTAACTATGGCTACACCTTC. Residues: CATERQVVGNYGYTF.

Written as DNA, the CDR3 is TGTGCCAGCACCGACAGGGGTACCCACGAGCAGTACTTC. Its protein product is CASTDRGTHEQYF. V gene TRBV6-5 combines with J gene TRBJ2-7; 8 bases map to TRBD1. Germline loops: CDR1 MNHEY, CDR2 SVGAGI. V was clipped by 7 bases and J by 5 bases; unmatched bases: 7. The CDR3 length is 13 residues.

The chain's CDR3 is CASSPGSRANYGYTF. The DNA for the CDR3 is TGTGCCAGCAGCCCGGGGAGCAGAGCTAACTATGGCTACACCTTC. This chain connects TRBV9 to TRBJ1-2; D call uncertain. There are 15 residues in the CDR3. The V gene's germline CDR1 is SGDLS and CDR2 YYNGEE. The germline V and J ends were trimmed by 4 bases and 0 bases, with 13 bases remaining between them.

This chain links TRBV28 with TRBJ2-1; tentatively, D is TRBD1 (6 bases). V lost 6 bases and J lost 2, with 14 bases in between. The CDR3 runs to 15 residues. Germline CDR1 is MDHEN and CDR2 is SYDVKM. This chain's CDR3 is CASSLPGDTYNEQFF. CDR3 in DNA: TGTGCCAGCAGCCTCCCAGGGGACACCTACAATGAGCAGTTCTTC.

This chain links TRBV5-4 with TRBJ1-2; the match to TRBD1 covers 9 bases. Germline V CDR1 and CDR2: SGHNT, YYREEE (reference sequence). Losses at the gene ends were 3 bases for V and 2 bases for J; bases not matched to a gene: 11. The CDR3 has 17 residues. Written as DNA, the CDR3 is TGTGCCAGCAGCTCCGGGACAGGGACATCACCCAACTATGGCTACACCTTC. Its protein product is CASSSGTGTSPNYGYTF.

The chain couples TRBV7-8 to TRBJ1-4, with D hard to call. V lost 0 bases and J 4 bases, leaving 9 bases between the germline ends. Per the germline V gene, CDR1 is SGHVS and CDR2 is FQNEAQ. The CDR3 loop spans 15 amino acids. For the CDR3, the DNA is TGTGCCAGCAGCTTAGCAGACGGACTTAATGAAAAACTGTTTTTT. Its protein is CASSLADGLNEKLFF.

The V and J genes are TRBV30 and TRBJ2-7; 9 bases line up with TRBD2. Germline lookup yields CDR1 GTSNPN and CDR2 SVGIG (reference sequence). The CDR3 has 17 amino acids. V gave up 2 bases and J gave up 0 bases; unmatched junction bases: 11. DNA of the CDR3: TGTGCCTGGAGTTTACCGCCTAGCGGGACCTCCTCCTACGAGCAGTACTTC. The encoded protein is CAWSLPPSGTSSYEQYF.

The V call is TRBV25-1, the J call TRBJ1-5; TRBD1 aligns across 9 bases. The V gene end was trimmed by 6 bases and the J gene end by 3 bases; junction bases not matched to a gene: 3. This CDR3 region has 14 residues. The germline gives CDR1 MGHDK, CDR2 SYGVNS. CDR3 nucleotides: TGTGCCAGCAGCGGGACAGGGATCAATCAGCCCCAGCATTTT. It codes for CASSGTGINQPQHF.

The sample holds one count of this clone. The genes are TRBV5-1 and TRBJ2-7; 7 bases match TRBD1. Germline lookup yields CDR1 SGHRS and CDR2 YFSETQ. The CDR3 sequence is 15 residues long. V was pared by 4 bases and J by 2 bases, with 9 bases of the junction left unmatched. CDR3: CASSTGQFSAYEQYF. The CDR3 coding sequence is TGCGCCAGCAGCACGGGACAGTTTTCGGCCTACGAGCAGTACTTC.

This clone appeared a single time. The chain uses TRBV9 and TRBJ2-1; D is uncertain. This CDR3 comprises 13 residues. V shed 0 bases and J shed 9 bases, with 10 bases lying between them. CDR1 is SGDLS, CDR2 YYNGEE, per germline. The CDR3 DNA sequence: TGTGCCAGCAGCGTAGAGTCATTGAGTGAGCAGTTCTTC. Translated, it gives CASSVESLSEQFF.

V gene TRBV24-1 combines with J gene TRBJ2-1, with 13 bases fitting TRBD2. CDR1 KGHDR and CDR2 SFDVKD come from the germline V gene. The CDR3 has 13 residues. V shed 9 bases and J 7 bases; nucleotides not matched to a gene: 2. Here the CDR3 reads CATGLAGENEQFF. The CDR3 DNA reads TGTGCCACCGGACTAGCGGGAGAGAATGAGCAGTTCTTC.